This entry lists 29 T cell receptor beta chains sequenced from one sample in a study of pediatric ulcerative colitis. Repertoires were generated with immunoSEQ multiplex PCR, while TCRdb's copy carries only in-frame clones and drops some. The sample has about 17,000 clones; less than 80% are singletons. One to two pinch biopsies were taken from the rectum during colonoscopy. Material: gut tissue. These receptors all stem from a girl aged 5 to 17 with moderate ulcerative colitis.

A few counts support this clone. At one boundary the junction diverges from the germline segment, which might be a read error. The chain combines TRBV7-7 with TRBJ2-1, with D perhaps matching TRBD2 (5 bases). Germline CDR1 reads SSHAT; CDR2 reads FNYEAQ (reference sequence). This CDR3 is 15 amino acids long. The CDR3 coding sequence is TGTGCTAGCAGCCCTCAGCGGAGCTCCTACAATGAGCAGTTCTTC. Its protein product is CASSPQRSSYNEQFF.

The rearrangement uses TRBV28 and TRBJ2-7, with a weak D call TRBD2 (5 bases). The germline gives CDR1 MDHEN, CDR2 SYDVKM. This CDR3 is 14 amino acids long. Trimming stripped 4 bases from V and 2 bases from J, with 12 bases between. This CDR3 is CASSSWTGAYEQYF. Here the CDR3 DNA reads TGTGCCAGCAGTTCCTGGACTGGAGCCTACGAGCAGTACTTC. The full variable domain, in which reference TRBV28 and TRBJ2-7 provide the parts outside the CDR3, is DVKVTQSSRYLVKRTGEKVFLECVQDMDHENMFWYRQDPGLGLRLIYFSYDVKMKEKGDIPEGYSVSREKKERFSLILESASTNQTSMYLCASSSWTGAYEQYFGPGTRLTVT.

The rearrangement links TRBV7-8 to TRBJ1-2; D is ambiguous. V was shortened by 1 base and J by 4 bases, with 4 bases between the two germline ends. The germline V gene has CDR1 SGHVS and CDR2 FQNEAQ. The CDR3 is 12 residues long. The CDR3 DNA is TGTGCCAGCAGCTTAGGGTCCTATGGCTACACCTTC. Amino acid sequence: CASSLGSYGYTF.

This sequence joins TRBV14 and TRBJ2-7; TRBD2 matches 8 bases. The CDR3 totals 15 residues. The germline V gene encodes CDR1 SGHDN and CDR2 FVKESK. The ends lost 4 bases at V and 2 bases at J; junction bases unmatched: 7. CDR3 region: CASSLSGRGTYEQYF. The CDR3 coding sequence is TGTGCCAGCAGCCTCAGCGGGAGAGGTACCTACGAGCAGTACTTC.

Concerning this clone itself: A junction end diverges from the germline sequence, so it may reflect a read error. This chain links TRBV5-4 with TRBJ2-7, with no clear D. The CDR3 is 12 residues long. Germline-derived CDR1 and CDR2 are SGHNT and YYREEE (reference sequence). CDR3 protein: CASSLADEFPDF. The CDR3, as DNA: TGTGCCAGCAGCTTGGCCGACGAGTTCCCGGACTTC.

The rearrangement joins TRBV19 to TRBJ1-2; the D gene is possibly TRBD1 (6 bases). Germline V CDR1 and CDR2: LNHDA, SQIVND (reference sequence). There are 14 residues in the CDR3. CDR3 coding DNA: TGTGCTACGAGATGGGGGCTGCGTAACTATGGCTACACCTTC. Amino acids: CATRWGLRNYGYTF.

V usage is TRBV28 and J usage is TRBJ1-5; no definite D call. Germline lookup yields CDR1 MDHEN and CDR2 SYDVKM. The CDR3 sequence is 14 residues long. V lost 5 bases and J lost 1, with 9 bases in between. The CDR3 nucleotides are TGTGCCAGCAGTACCGGGGAGAGCAATCAGCCCCAGCATTTT. It encodes CASSTGESNQPQHF.

The table lists this clone with a few counts. The CDR3 coding sequence is TGTGCCAGCAGCCTTATGGGGGGGGGCAATCAGCCCCAGCATTTT. Amino acids: CASSLMGGGNQPQHF. V and J are TRBV27 and TRBJ1-5; possibly TRBD1 for D (5 bases). V lost 6 bases, J lost 2 bases, and 14 bases lay in between. CDR1 is MNHEY, CDR2 SMNVEV, per germline (reference sequence). CDR3 length: 15 residues.

This clone came up once. J is TRBJ1-6 and V is TRBV6-9, with 8 nucleotides matching TRBD1. Germline values: CDR1 MNHGY, CDR2 SVAAGI. Unmatched junction bases numbered 7, after V lost 5 bases and J lost 7 bases. CDR3 size: 15 residues. CDR3 amino acids: CASSPDRVGNSPLHF. CDR3 nucleotide sequence: TGTGCCAGCAGTCCGGACAGGGTTGGGAATTCACCCCTCCACTTT.

The chain employs TRBV5-1 and TRBJ1-4; D is possibly TRBD1 (5 bases). The CDR3 spans 12 residues. Germline assignment: CDR1 SGHRS and CDR2 YFSETQ. V dropped 2 bases and J dropped 10 bases, with 9 bases sitting between them. The CDR3 DNA follows: TGCGCCAGCAGCTTTCAGGGAGGAAAACTGTTTTTT. Translation: CASSFQGGKLFF.

The chain uses TRBV29-1 and TRBJ1-4; 9 bases match TRBD1. With V trimmed by 6 bases and J by 8 bases, 7 bases remained unmatched. Germline lookup yields CDR1 SQVTM and CDR2 ANQGSEA. The CDR3 runs to 13 residues. CDR3 sequence: CSVLGQGGEKLFF. Written as DNA, the CDR3 is TGCAGCGTCTTGGGACAGGGAGGGGAAAAACTGTTTTTT.

The J gene is TRBJ2-1, the V gene TRBV2; the D is unclear. The CDR3 length is 11 residues. The V gene's germline CDR1 is SNHLY and CDR2 FYNNEI. V dropped 9 bases and J dropped 6 bases, with 9 bases sitting between them. The CDR3 DNA reads TGTGCCAGGGGTGACATCAATGAGCAGTTCTTC. This sequence encodes CARGDINEQFF.

The chain uses TRBV29-1 and TRBJ2-7; D gene uncertain. V lost 4 bases to trimming and J lost 0 bases, with 16 bases between them. The germline gives CDR1 SQVTM, CDR2 ANQGSEA. The CDR3 is 15 amino acids. CDR3 loop: CSVAIFQRPSYEQYF. In DNA form, the CDR3 reads TGCAGCGTTGCCATTTTCCAGCGCCCCTCCTACGAGCAGTACTTC.

About this clone: The sample contains more than one DNA sequence encoding this CDR3. The genes are TRBV7-9 and TRBJ2-5; 8 nucleotides agree with TRBD2. V trimming: 8 bases; J trimming: 4 bases; junction bases outside the gene matches: 6. Germline CDR1 and CDR2: SEHNR and FQNEAQ (reference sequence). This CDR3 contains 13 residues. This CDR3 reads CASGRGGRETQYF. CDR3 bases: TGTGCCAGCGGCCGGGGGGGGCGAGAGACCCAGTACTTC.

The rearrangement joins TRBV11-2 to TRBJ2-5; D is possibly TRBD1 or TRBD2 (5 bases each). The CDR3 totals 14 residues. The V and J ends lost 4 bases and 5 bases respectively, with 14 bases between them. Germline values: CDR1 SGHAT, CDR2 FQNNGV. The CDR3 sequence is CASSSRDALETQYF. DNA of the CDR3: TGTGCCAGCAGCTCCCGGGACGCGTTGGAGACCCAGTACTTC.

This chain uses TRBV2 with TRBJ2-5, with D hard to call. V was shortened by 4 bases and J by 3 bases, with 9 bases between the two germline ends. Germline V gives CDR1 SNHLY, CDR2 FYNNEI. CDR3 size: 13 residues. CDR3 coding DNA: TGTGCCAGCAGTGTTTTTAGGGAAGAGACCCAGTACTTC. Encoded protein: CASSVFREETQYF.

The chain carries TRBV6-1 and TRBJ1-2; 8 nucleotides line up with TRBD1. The germline CDR1 and CDR2 sequences are MNHNS and SASEGT. The CDR3 has 17 residues. The V gene end was trimmed by 3 bases and the J gene end by 5 bases; junction bases not matched to a gene: 14. The CDR3 sequence: CASSDVYRGWLRYGYTF. The DNA of the CDR3 is TGTGCCAGCAGTGATGTCTACAGGGGGTGGCTTAGGTATGGCTACACCTTC.

The chain links TRBV30 to TRBJ1-2, with 7 bases fitting TRBD1. V was clipped by 5 bases and J by 2 bases; unmatched bases: 5. Germline V CDR1 and CDR2: GTSNPN, SVGIG (reference sequence). CDR3 length equals 13 residues. The CDR3 loop is CAWEPGQNYGYTF. The CDR3 region has the DNA TGTGCCTGGGAACCGGGACAGAACTATGGCTACACCTTC.

The gene calls are TRBV19 and TRBJ1-3; a weak D match, TRBD1 (6 bases). The germline V gene encodes CDR1 LNHDA and CDR2 SQIVND (reference sequence). The CDR3 has 14 residues. Trimming took 7 bases from V and 1 from J, leaving 11 bases between them. The CDR3 is CASTRGGSGNTIYF. Written as DNA, the CDR3 is TGTGCCAGTACTCGAGGGGGGTCTGGAAACACCATATATTTT.

The rearrangement links TRBV23-1 to TRBJ2-4; tentative D call: TRBD2 (5 bases). TRBV23-1 is given ORF status, its function remaining uncertain. The V and J ends lost 10 bases and 8 bases respectively, with 12 bases between them. There are 11 residues in the CDR3. The CDR3, as DNA: TGCGCCACCTGTCGGGGAGACATTCAGTACTTC. Residues: CATCRGDIQYF.

J is TRBJ1-1 and V is TRBV20-1; TRBD1 might be the D (5 bases). Germline V CDR1 and CDR2: DFQATT, SNEGSKA (reference sequence). The CDR3 is 10 residues long. As DNA, the CDR3 is TGCAGAATGGGGGTGGAGGAAGCTTTCTTT. Amino acids: CRMGVEEAFF.

The rearrangement joins TRBV7-9 to TRBJ2-2; weak D call: TRBD1 (5 bases). This CDR3 is 15 amino acids long. CDR1 SEHNR and CDR2 FQNEAQ come from the germline V gene (reference sequence). The V and J ends lost 2 bases and 7 bases respectively, with 14 bases between them. CDR3 residues: CASSLMGQADGELFF. In nucleotides, the CDR3 is TGTGCCAGCAGCTTAATGGGGCAGGCCGACGGGGAGCTGTTTTTT.

By proportion, this clone is medium-sized. The chain couples TRBV19 to TRBJ1-5; D is perhaps TRBD1 (5 bases). From germline, CDR1 is LNHDA and CDR2 SQIVND (reference sequence). The ends were cut back, 9 bases at V and 0 bases at J, with 18 bases in the middle. The CDR3 is made up of 16 amino acids. CDR3 sequence (DNA): TGTGCCAGAACCCTCGGGACTGATTATAGCAATCAGCCCCAGCATTTT. This translates into CARTLGTDYSNQPQHF.

This sequence joins TRBV7-9 and TRBJ1-1; D gene ambiguous. CDR3 length: 11 amino acids. V was clipped by 1 base and J by 8 bases, with 5 bases between them. CDR1 is SEHNR and CDR2 is FQNEAQ in the germline V gene (reference sequence). In nucleotides, the CDR3 is TGTGCCAGCAGCTTAGTGGTCGAAGCTTTCTTT. Its translation is CASSLVVEAFF.

The chain carries TRBV30 and TRBJ2-1, with TRBD2 as a possible D gene (5 bases). The CDR3 spans 13 residues. Germline CDR1 reads GTSNPN; CDR2 reads SVGIG (reference sequence). V lost 5 bases and J lost 2, with 10 bases in between. The CDR3 protein is CAWEGSPYNEQFF. CDR3 nucleotide sequence: TGTGCCTGGGAGGGTTCCCCCTACAATGAGCAGTTCTTC. Combining the CDR3 with reference TRBV30 and TRBJ2-1 gives the whole variable domain SQTIHQWPATLVQPVGSPLSLECTVEGTSNPNLYWYRQAAGRGLQLLFYSVGIGQISSEVPQNLSASRPQDRQFILSSKKLLLSDSGFYLCAWEGSPYNEQFFGPGTRLTVL.

The V and J genes are TRBV4-1 and TRBJ1-3; possibly TRBD1 for D (5 bases). The CDR3 is 18 amino acids. Trimming shortened V by 0 bases and J by 0 bases, and 15 bases separated the two germline ends. Germline V gene sequence: CDR1 MGHRA, CDR2 YSYEKL. This CDR3 reads CASSQDPVGGSSGNTIYF. The CDR3 coding sequence is TGCGCCAGCAGCCAAGACCCCGTCGGGGGAAGCTCTGGAAACACCATATATTTT.

In DNA, the CDR3 is TGTGCCAGCACCCTTAACGGTAGGGAGCAGTACTTC. It is translated as CASTLNGREQYF. V gene TRBV2 combines with J gene TRBJ2-7, with D hard to call. V dropped 7 bases and J dropped 7 bases, with 14 bases sitting between them. The CDR3 covers 12 residues. The germline CDR1 and CDR2 sequences are SNHLY and FYNNEI.

This clone was seen only once. The chain links TRBV4-2 to TRBJ1-2; unclear D gene. The CDR3 sequence is 15 residues long. V lost 4 bases and J 4 bases, leaving 16 bases between the germline ends. Germline V CDR1 and CDR2: LGHNA, YNFKEQ. As DNA, the CDR3 is TGTGCCAGCAGCCGAGAAGCGGGATTGCTCTATGGCTACACCTTC. Residues: CASSREAGLLYGYTF.

This sequence joins TRBV2 and TRBJ2-7; 14 bases align to TRBD2. Germline values: CDR1 SNHLY, CDR2 FYNNEI. Trimming cost V 0 bases and J 1 base; bases outside gene matches: 5. CDR3 size: 18 residues. CDR3 coding DNA: TGTGCCAGCAGTGAAGCCCAGGGACTAGCGGGAGTGTCCTACGAGCAGTACTTC. Encoded protein: CASSEAQGLAGVSYEQYF.